This T cell receptor (beta chain) was sequenced in a study of tumor-infiltrating lymphocytes in localized non-small cell lung cancer. TCRdb's copy holds only in-frame clones and misses some; the assay was immunoSEQ multiplex PCR. The sample contains just over 7,000 clones, about 70% of which appear only once. Germline CDR1 MNHEY, CDR2 SVGAGI. V was trimmed by 5 bases and J by 2 bases, leaving 15 bases between them. The CDR3 runs to 15 residues. The sequenced sample was uninvolved lung tissue not adjacent to the tumor. This TCR was sampled from a human donor with non-small cell lung cancer. This chain links TRBV6-5 with TRBJ2-5; D not resolved. The CDR3 coding sequence is TGTGCCAGCAGTCCCCTCGACACAACACAAGAGACCCAGTACTTC. Translation gives CASSPLDTTQETQYF.